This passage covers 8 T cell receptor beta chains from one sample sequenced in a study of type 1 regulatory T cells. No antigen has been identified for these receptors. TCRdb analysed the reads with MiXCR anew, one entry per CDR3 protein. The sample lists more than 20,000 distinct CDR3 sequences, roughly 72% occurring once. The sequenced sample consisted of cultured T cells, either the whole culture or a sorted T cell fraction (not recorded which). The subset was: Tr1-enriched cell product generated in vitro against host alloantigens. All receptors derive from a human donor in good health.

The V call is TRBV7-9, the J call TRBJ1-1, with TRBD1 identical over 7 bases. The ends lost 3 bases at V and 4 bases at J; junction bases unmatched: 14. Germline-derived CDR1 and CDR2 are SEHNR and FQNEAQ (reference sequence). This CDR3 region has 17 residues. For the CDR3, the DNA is TGTGCCAGCAGCTTTCGGCAGGGGGTTACGAGGGTCACTGAAGCTTTCTTT. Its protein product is CASSFRQGVTRVTEAFF.

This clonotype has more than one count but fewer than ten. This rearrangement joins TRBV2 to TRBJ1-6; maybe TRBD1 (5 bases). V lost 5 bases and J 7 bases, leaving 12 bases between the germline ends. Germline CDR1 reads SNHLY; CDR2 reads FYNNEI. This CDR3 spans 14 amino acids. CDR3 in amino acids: CASSPNRQNSPLHF. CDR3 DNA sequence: TGTGCCAGCAGTCCGAACCGACAGAATTCACCCCTCCACTTT. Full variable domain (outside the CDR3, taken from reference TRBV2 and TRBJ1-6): EPEVTQTPSHQVTQMGQEVILRCVPISNHLYFYWYRQILGQKVEFLVSFYNNEISEKSEIFDDQFSVERPDGSNFTLKIRSTKLEDSAMYFCASSPNRQNSPLHFGNGTRLTVT.

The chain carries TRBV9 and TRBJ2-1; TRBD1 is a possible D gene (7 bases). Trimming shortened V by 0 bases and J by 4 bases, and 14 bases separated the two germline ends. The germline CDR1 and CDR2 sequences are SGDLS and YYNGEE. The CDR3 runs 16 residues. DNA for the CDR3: TGTGCCAGCAGCGTAGCTACTTCAGGGGGGTACAATGAGCAGTTCTTC. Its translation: CASSVATSGGYNEQFF.

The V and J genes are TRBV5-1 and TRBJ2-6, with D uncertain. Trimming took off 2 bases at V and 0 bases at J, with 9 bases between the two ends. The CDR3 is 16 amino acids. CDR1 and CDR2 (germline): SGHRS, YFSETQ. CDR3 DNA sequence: TGCGCCAGCAGCTTTGACGGAACCTCTGGGGCCAACGTCCTGACTTTC. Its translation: CASSFDGTSGANVLTF.

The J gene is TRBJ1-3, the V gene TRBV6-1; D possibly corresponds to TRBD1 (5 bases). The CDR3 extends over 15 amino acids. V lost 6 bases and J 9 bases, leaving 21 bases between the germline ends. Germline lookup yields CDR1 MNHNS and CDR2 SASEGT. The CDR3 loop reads CASRAPGTSESTIYF. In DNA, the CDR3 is TGTGCCAGCAGGGCCCCCGGGACCTCGGAGAGCACCATATATTTT.

This CDR3 reads CASSQEVVSAANYGYTF. The CDR3 nucleotides read TGCGCCAGCAGCCAAGAAGTTGTATCGGCAGCAAACTATGGCTACACCTTC. V gene TRBV4-3 combines with J gene TRBJ1-2; no definite D call. The CDR3 length is 17 residues. Trimming took off 0 bases at V and 2 bases at J, with 16 bases between the two ends. CDR1 is LGHNA and CDR2 is YSLEER in the germline V gene.

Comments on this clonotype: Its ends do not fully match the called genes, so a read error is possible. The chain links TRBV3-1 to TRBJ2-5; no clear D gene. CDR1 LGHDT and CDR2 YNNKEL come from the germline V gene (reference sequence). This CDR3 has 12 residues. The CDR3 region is CASSLPREIQYF. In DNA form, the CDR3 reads TGTGCCAGCAGCCTACCTCGAGAGATCCAGTACTTC.

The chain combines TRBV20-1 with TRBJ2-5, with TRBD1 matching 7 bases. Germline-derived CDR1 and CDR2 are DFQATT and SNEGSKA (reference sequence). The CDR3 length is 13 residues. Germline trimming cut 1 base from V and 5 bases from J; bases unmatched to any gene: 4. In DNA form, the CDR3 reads TGCAGTGCTAGAGGAGGGGGCTGGGAGACCCAGTACTTC. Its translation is CSARGGGWETQYF.